The rows below give T cell receptor beta chains drawn from one sample of a study of blood T cell repertoires in COVID-19. Sequenced by immunoSEQ multiplex PCR; TCRdb stores in-frame clones only, minus some. The data contain some 180,000 clones, 80% to 95% of them seen just once; the ten biggest clones take up about 0.54%. Sequencing was carried out using peripheral blood. Every receptor here comes from a man aged 45-60 years with acute or convalescent COVID-19. CDR3s include the opening cysteine and the closing phenylalanine or tryptophan. D genes are given only for firm matches. Rows give clone size only sometimes, using once, few, many, or a class for an expanded clone.

TRBJ2-1 | TRBD1 | TRBV5-1 | - | CASSATGGDEQFF | TGCGCCAGCAGCGCGACAGGGGGGGATGAGCAGTTCTTC
TRBJ1-4 | - | TRBV12-2 | once | CASRLQSDRGGKLFF | TGTGCAAGTCGCTTGCAATCTGACAGGGGCGGAAAACTGTTTTTT
TRBJ2-1 | TRBD2 | TRBV5-5 | - | CASSPPLLANEQFF | TGTGCCAGCAGCCCCCCTTTACTAGCGAATGAGCAGTTCTTC
TRBJ2-4 | - | TRBV7-9 | - | CASSLELAKNIQYF | TGTGCCAGCAGCTTAGAACTAGCCAAAAACATTCAGTACTTC
TRBJ1-6 | - | TRBV28 | few | CASSRTQGFSPLHF | TGTGCCAGCAGTCGGACACAGGGCTTCTCACCCCTCCACTTT
TRBJ2-3 | TRBD2 | TRBV7-3 | - | CASSRTGGGATDTQYF | TGTGCCAGCAGCAGGACTGGCGGGGGGGCCACAGATACGCAGTATTTT
TRBJ2-2 | - | TRBV6-5 | - | CASKESLRWTGELFF | TGTGCCAGCAAGGAATCGCTCAGGTGGACCGGGGAGCTGTTTTTT
TRBJ1-4 | - | TRBV12-2 | - | CASRLLRRRATNEKLFF | TGTGCAAGTCGCTTACTGCGAAGGAGAGCAACTAATGAAAAACTGTTTTTT
TRBJ2-7 | - | TRBV23-1 | - | CASSHRAGGGDLLEQYF | TGCGCCAGCAGTCACCGGGCTGGCGGCGGGGATTTACTCGAGCAGTACTTC
TRBJ1-4 | TRBD1 | TRBV27 | once | CASSFLTSGTGVNEKLFF | TGTGCCAGCAGTTTTTTAACCTCCGGGACAGGAGTAAATGAAAAACTGTTTTTT
TRBJ2-7 | - | TRBV27 | once | CASSLRNGGTYEQYF | TGTGCCAGCAGTTTGCGGAACGGCGGGACCTACGAGCAGTACTTC
TRBJ1-6 | - | TRBV11-2 | - | CASSLYGVRSPLHF | TGTGCCAGCAGCTTATACGGGGTACGTTCACCCCTCCACTTT
TRBJ1-1 | TRBD1 | TRBV15 | - | CATSRGRGLGTEAFF | TGTGCCACCAGTAGGGGCAGGGGGCTAGGTACTGAAGCTTTCTTT
TRBJ2-3 | TRBD2 | TRBV28 | - | CASSPGGFSDTQYF | TGTGCCAGCAGTCCCGGGGGGTTTTCAGATACGCAGTATTTT
TRBJ2-1 | - | TRBV27 | - | CASSFAGAGYNEQFF | TGTGCCAGCAGTTTCGCAGGCGCGGGCTACAATGAGCAGTTCTTC
TRBJ2-2 | TRBD2 | TRBV7-9 | once | CASNPLAGGGELFF | TGTGCCAGCAACCCTCTAGCGGGAGGGGGGGAGCTGTTTTTT
TRBJ1-5 | - | TRBV6-5 | - | CASGGGYRDQPQHF | TGTGCCAGCGGGGGAGGATATCGGGATCAGCCCCAGCATTTT
TRBJ2-7 | TRBD1 | TRBV15 | - | CATSRVTGASSYEQYF | TGTGCCACCAGCAGAGTGACAGGGGCCAGCTCCTACGAGCAGTACTTC
TRBJ1-1 | - | TRBV25-1 | - | CASSESMNYEAFF | TGTGCCAGCAGTGAATCGATGAACTATGAAGCTTTCTTT
TRBJ1-2 | TRBD1 | TRBV6-5 | - | CASIDPGGSGYTF | TGTGCCAGCATAGATCCAGGGGGAAGTGGCTACACCTTC
TRBJ1-3 | - | TRBV20-1 | - | CSASRGVSGNTIYF | TGCAGTGCCAGTAGGGGCGTCTCTGGAAACACCATATATTTT
TRBJ1-5 | - | TRBV10-3 | - | CAISESGGGGGNQPQHF | TGTGCCATCAGTGAGTCCGGGGGGGGAGGGGGCAATCAGCCCCAGCATTTT
TRBJ1-3 | - | TRBV5-1 | - | CASSLQGAGNTIYF | TGCGCCAGCAGCTTACAGGGCGCTGGAAACACCATATATTTT
TRBJ2-7 | - | TRBV6-6 | - | CASSTGSTYEQYF | TGTGCCAGCAGTACCGGGTCAACATACGAGCAGTACTTC
TRBJ2-3 | - | TRBV3-1/TRBV3-2 | - | CASSQDGQGWDTQYF | TGTGCCAGCAGCCAAGATGGGCAGGGTTGGGATACGCAGTATTTT